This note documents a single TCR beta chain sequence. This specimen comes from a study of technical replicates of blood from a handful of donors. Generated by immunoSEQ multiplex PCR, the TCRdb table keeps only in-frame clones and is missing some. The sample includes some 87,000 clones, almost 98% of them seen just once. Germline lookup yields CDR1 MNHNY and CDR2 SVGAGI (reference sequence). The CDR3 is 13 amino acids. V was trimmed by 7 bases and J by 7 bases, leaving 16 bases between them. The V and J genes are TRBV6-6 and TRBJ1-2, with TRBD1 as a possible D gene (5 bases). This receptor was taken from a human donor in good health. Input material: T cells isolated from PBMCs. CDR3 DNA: TGTGCCAGCACCCCTGAGCGGGGCCGTGGCTACACCTTC. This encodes CASTPERGRGYTF.